This T cell receptor (beta chain) was profiled in a study of blood T cell repertoires in COVID-19. V lost 5 bases and J 3 bases, leaving 10 bases between the germline ends. CDR3 length: 13 residues. From germline, CDR1 is MDHEN and CDR2 SYDVKM. Measured with immunoSEQ multiplex PCR; TCRdb has only the in-frame clones, and not every one. This table has around 130,000 clones, around three quarters appearing once. The sequence came from a man aged 55 to 69 with active or convalescent COVID-19. The rearrangement links TRBV28 to TRBJ1-1; tentatively, D is TRBD1 (6 bases). The material sequenced was peripheral blood. The CDR3 nucleotides are TGTGCCAGCAGTCTGGACAGTTACACTGAAGCTTTCTTT. This gives the protein CASSLDSYTEAFF. Together with reference TRBV28 and TRBJ1-1, the CDR3 gives the full variable domain: DVKVTQSSRYLVKRTGEKVFLECVQDMDHENMFWYRQDPGLGLRLIYFSYDVKMKEKGDIPEGYSVSREKKERFSLILESASTNQTSMYLCASSLDSYTEAFFGQGTRLTVV.